This record covers a single T cell receptor (beta chain). This clone was seen only a few times. Its cognate antigen has yet to be identified. No base-level quality is on record; no much larger clone is a single base apart. TCRbeta CDR3 regions were amplified from genomic DNA by means of the immunoSEQ Assay, a bias-controlled multiplex PCR. The paper's data handling went like this. The number of nucleated cells in each sample was estimated by amplification of reference gene primers within the assay. To quantify the absolute abundance of each unique TCRbeta CDR3 rearrangement, sequence reads were collapsed and filtered. Productive Simpson clonality was computed per sample as the square root of Simpson's diversity index over productive rearrangements. Entries here come from immuneACCESS through TCRdb and include only in-frame sequences with V and J called. Some clones fail to appear in such tables; in the studies checked, an unresolved V gene covers under half of the shortfall, and the cause of the remainder is unknown. That table gives V, J and clone size, and the DNA gave D and trimming. This sample comprises roughly 300,000 clones, about 87% of them detected only once. The ten largest clonotypes hold roughly 5.3% of the sample.

This entry comes from a study of blood T cell repertoires in COVID-19 (dated by TCRdb to about 2020). For the wider study: Samples from collaborators originated in the United States, Italy and Spain and spanned both the acute and convalescent phases of COVID-19. The prospective study material was composed of cDNA or gDNA derived from T cells, B-cell-depleted T cells, or PBMCs. Deeply sampled blood TCRbeta repertoires from subjects exposed to, actively infected with, or recovered from COVID-19 were included in the dataset. The repertoires were released in a freely available public database meant as a resource for research on the immune response to SARS-CoV-2. Samples came from the ongoing ImmuneRACE study (first 160 participants) plus 1,254 subjects from 6 global collaborators. Sample metadata almost always included a de-identified subject ID, COVID-19 status, age in years and sex. Where available, HLA class I and class II types were obtained from metadata supplied by the sample provider rather than from assay-based typing.

CDR1 is given as SGHTA and CDR2 as FQGTGA, both from the germline V gene. The CDR3 starts with the cysteine, ends with the phenylalanine, and has 14 residues. Only CDR3 DNA remains: 42 bases, in frame from the first base. Trimming removed 1 base from V and 1 base from J, leaving 6 bases between the germline ends. Participants in the prospective study were enrolled through a virtual design, were aged roughly 18 to 90 years, and lived in 24 United States geographic areas. In the prospective study, participants were assigned to cohorts based on the clinical history participants reported in a screening survey and a study questionnaire. Recovered participants in ImmuneRACE Cohort 3 were defined by two consecutive negative NP/OP PCR tests, clearance by a healthcare professional, or resolution of symptoms. In the prospective study, whole blood, serum and a nasopharyngeal or oropharyngeal swab were collected from each participant by mobile phlebotomists. Participants in the prospective study had the option to provide additional blood draws and questionnaires over a roughly two-month period. Before DNA extraction, blood samples from the prospective study were shipped at room temperature or frozen.

The study at large found these results: The quantity of clinical and demographic metadata differed by source and by participant and was supplied without curation.

This TCR was sampled from a woman aged 30 to 39 who had recovered from COVID-19. The specimen sequenced was PBMCs or T cells enriched from blood (not recorded which). The rearrangement combines TRBV7-3 with TRBJ2-3; the D gene remains uncertain. CDR3 loop: CASSLNGRTDTQYF. Here is the DNA: TGTGCCAGCAGCTTAAATGGGCGCACAGATACGCAGTATTTT. With the rest looked up from the reference TRBV7-3 and TRBJ2-3 genes rather than sequenced, the full variable domain is GAGVSQTPSNKVTEKGKYVELRCDPISGHTALYWYRQSLGQGPEFLIYFQGTGAADDSGLPNDRFFAVRPEGSVSTLKIQRTERGDSAVYLCASSLNGRTDTQYFGPGTRLTVL.